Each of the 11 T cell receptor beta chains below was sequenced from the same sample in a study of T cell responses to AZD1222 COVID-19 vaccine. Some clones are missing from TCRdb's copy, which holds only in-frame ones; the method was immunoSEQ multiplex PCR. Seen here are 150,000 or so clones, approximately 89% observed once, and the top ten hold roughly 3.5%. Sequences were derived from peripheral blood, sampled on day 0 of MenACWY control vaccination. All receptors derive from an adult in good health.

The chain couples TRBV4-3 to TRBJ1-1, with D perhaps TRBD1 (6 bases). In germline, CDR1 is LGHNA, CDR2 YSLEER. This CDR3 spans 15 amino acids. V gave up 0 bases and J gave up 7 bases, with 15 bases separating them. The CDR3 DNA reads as TGCGCCAGCAGCCAAGATTGGGGGGGCAACGGTGAAGCTTTCTTT. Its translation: CASSQDWGGNGEAFF.

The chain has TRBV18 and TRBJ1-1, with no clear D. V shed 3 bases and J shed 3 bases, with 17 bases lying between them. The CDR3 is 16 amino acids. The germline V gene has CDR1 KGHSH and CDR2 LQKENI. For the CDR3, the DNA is TGTGCCAGCTCACCGACAAATACTGTGTATCACACTGAAGCTTTCTTT. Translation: CASSPTNTVYHTEAFF.

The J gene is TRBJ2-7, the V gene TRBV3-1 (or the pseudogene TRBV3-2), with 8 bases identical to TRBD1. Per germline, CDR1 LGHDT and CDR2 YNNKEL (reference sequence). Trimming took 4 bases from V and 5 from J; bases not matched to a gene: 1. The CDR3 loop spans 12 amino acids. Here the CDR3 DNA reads TGTGCCAGCAGCCGGACAGGGAACGAGCAGTACTTC. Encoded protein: CASSRTGNEQYF.

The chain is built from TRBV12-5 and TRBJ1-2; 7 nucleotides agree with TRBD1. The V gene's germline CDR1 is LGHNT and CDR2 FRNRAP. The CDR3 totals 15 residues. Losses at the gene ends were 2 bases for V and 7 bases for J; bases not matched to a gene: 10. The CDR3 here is CASGLLNRGDGGYTF. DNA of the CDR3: TGTGCTAGTGGTTTGTTAAACAGGGGCGATGGTGGCTACACCTTC.

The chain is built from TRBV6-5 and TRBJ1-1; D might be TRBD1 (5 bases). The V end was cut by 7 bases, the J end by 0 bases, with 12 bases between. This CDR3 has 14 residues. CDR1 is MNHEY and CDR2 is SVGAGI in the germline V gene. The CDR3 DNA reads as TGTGCCAGCACCCCGGGACTTTTGAACACTGAAGCTTTCTTT. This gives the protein CASTPGLLNTEAFF.

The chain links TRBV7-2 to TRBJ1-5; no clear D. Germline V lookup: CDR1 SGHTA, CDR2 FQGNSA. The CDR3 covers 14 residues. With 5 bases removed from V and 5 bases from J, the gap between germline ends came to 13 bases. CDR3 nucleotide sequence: TGTGCCAGCAGCCCGGACGGGGAGTATCAGCCCCAGCATTTT. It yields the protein CASSPDGEYQPQHF.

CDR3: CASSRGTGGLNTEAFF. In DNA, the CDR3 is TGTGCCAGCTCCCGCGGGACAGGGGGATTGAACACTGAAGCTTTCTTT. This chain uses TRBV18 with TRBJ1-1, with TRBD1 matching 11 bases. The CDR3 sequence is 16 residues long. The junction had 6 bases not matched to a gene; V was cut back by 6 bases and J by 0 bases. Germline lookup yields CDR1 KGHSH and CDR2 LQKENI.

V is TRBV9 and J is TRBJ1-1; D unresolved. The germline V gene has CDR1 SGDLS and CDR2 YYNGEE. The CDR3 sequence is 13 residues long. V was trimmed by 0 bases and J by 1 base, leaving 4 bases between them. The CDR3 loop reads CASSVARNTEAFF. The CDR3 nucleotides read TGTGCCAGCAGCGTAGCCAGGAACACTGAAGCTTTCTTT.

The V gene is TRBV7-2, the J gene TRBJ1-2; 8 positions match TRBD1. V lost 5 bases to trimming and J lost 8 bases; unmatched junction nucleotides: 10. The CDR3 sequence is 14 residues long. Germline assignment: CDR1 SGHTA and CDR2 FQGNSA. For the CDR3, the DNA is TGTGCCAGCAGCCCTGTCGGACAGGGAGTAGGCTACACCTTC. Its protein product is CASSPVGQGVGYTF.

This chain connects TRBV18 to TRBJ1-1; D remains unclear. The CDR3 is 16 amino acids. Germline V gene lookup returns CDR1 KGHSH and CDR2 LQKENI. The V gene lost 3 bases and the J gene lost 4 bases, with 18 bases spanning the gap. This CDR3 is CASSPAVGKGSTEAFF. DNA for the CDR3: TGTGCCAGCTCACCGGCGGTGGGGAAGGGTAGCACTGAAGCTTTCTTT.

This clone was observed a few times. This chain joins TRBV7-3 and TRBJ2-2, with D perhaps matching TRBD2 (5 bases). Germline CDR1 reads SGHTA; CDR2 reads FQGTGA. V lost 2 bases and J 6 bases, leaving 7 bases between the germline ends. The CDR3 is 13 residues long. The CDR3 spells CASSLGGAGELFF. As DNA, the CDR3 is TGTGCCAGCAGCTTAGGAGGTGCCGGGGAGCTGTTTTTT.